This paragraph reports one TCR beta chain. Its antigen is currently unknown. The PCR contained 60 Vbeta and 13 Jbeta primers. Clones were read by immunoSEQ multiplex PCR, and TCRdb kept only the in-frame ones, dropping some. This sample has approximately 200,000 clones, with 82% found just once. This entry belongs to a study of cytomegalovirus exposure and HLA in healthy donors. Overall study findings and caveats: Reports state that TCR beta sequences accurately predicted most subjects' HLA-A and HLA-B alleles. Some highly shared sequence variants likely arose as a pipeline artifact. A later analysis by the authors found several of the most significant clusters apparently linked to common viral pathogens.

CDR3 length equals 14 residues. CDR1 and CDR2 from the germline V gene are SGHTA and FQGNSA. When sampled, the donors appeared nominally healthy, though they likely had unrecorded immune exposures. The source is a boy aged 2 to 9 in good health and CMV-seronegative. The specimen sequenced was PBMCs. The chain links TRBV7-2 to TRBJ2-5; 7 bases match TRBD1. Matching the DNA end better, TRBJ2-7 makes the J call doubtful. The CDR3 nucleotides are TGTGCCAGCAGCCGCGGACAGGAGCTCTACGAGCAGTACTTC. It encodes CASSRGQELYEQYF.